The 17 T cell receptor beta chains below all came from one sample that was sequenced in a study of OX40 agonist ivuxolimab in advanced cancers. Libraries were prepared by immunoSEQ multiplex PCR; TCRdb keeps only in-frame clonotypes and omits some of them. This table holds about 7,300 clones, roughly 80% found once. This specimen was CD4+ or CD8+ T cells sorted from blood, taken in a trial of the OX40 agonist ivuxolimab. The origin of the receptors is an adult with an advanced solid tumor such as melanoma, head and neck, liver or kidney cancer.

This rearrangement joins TRBV5-6 to TRBJ2-7; D not resolved. Germline CDR1 is SGHDT and CDR2 is YYEEEE. The V gene lost 0 bases and the J gene lost 3 bases, with 16 bases spanning the gap. This CDR3 comprises 16 residues. The CDR3 region has the DNA TGTGCCAGCAGCTTGGGGCCAGCTTTGGCAAGCTACGAGCAGTACTTC. As protein: CASSLGPALASYEQYF. The variable domain in full, with the rest retrieved from reference TRBV5-6 and TRBJ2-7, is DAGVTQSPTHLIKTRGQQVTLRCSPKSGHDTVSWYQQALGQGPQFIFQYYEEEERQRGNFPDRFSGHQFPNYSSELNVNALLLGDSALYLCASSLGPALASYEQYFGPGTRLTVT.

The chain uses TRBV5-1 and TRBJ2-1; TRBD2 aligns across 10 bases. V gave up 2 bases and J gave up 2 bases; unmatched junction bases: 1. The germline CDR1 and CDR2 sequences are SGHRS and YFSETQ. The CDR3 sequence is 15 residues long. The CDR3 region is CASSFLAGAYNEQFF. The CDR3 DNA reads TGCGCCAGCAGCTTTCTAGCGGGGGCCTACAATGAGCAGTTCTTC. The full variable domain, completed using reference TRBV5-1 and TRBJ2-1, is KAGVTQTPRYLIKTRGQQVTLSCSPISGHRSVSWYQQTPGQGLQFLFEYFSETQRNKGNFPGRFSGRQFSNSRSEMNVSTLELGDSALYLCASSFLAGAYNEQFFGPGTRLTVL.

V gene TRBV6-6 combines with J gene TRBJ1-2; tentatively, D is TRBD1 (5 bases). Germline V gene lookup returns CDR1 MNHNY and CDR2 SVGAGI (reference sequence). CDR3 length: 14 amino acids. V gave up 7 bases and J gave up 4 bases, with 16 bases separating them. The CDR3 loop reads CASTPGGGVYGYTF. In nucleotides, the CDR3 is TGTGCCAGCACCCCCGGGGGAGGCGTCTATGGCTACACCTTC.

The chain recombines TRBV6-1 with TRBJ2-5, with 9 nucleotides matching TRBD2. The J call may be faulty, since TRBJ2-7 better matches the DNA end. In germline, CDR1 is MNHNS, CDR2 SASEGT. The CDR3 length is 15 residues. DNA for the CDR3: TGTGCCAGCAGTGATAGCGGGGGACCCTTCTACGAGCAGTACTTC. This codes for CASSDSGGPFYEQYF.

The gene calls are TRBV11-2 and TRBJ1-5; D possibly corresponds to TRBD1 (6 bases). The CDR3 is made up of 15 amino acids. V was shortened by 4 bases and J by 4 bases, with 14 bases between the two germline ends. The germline V gene encodes CDR1 SGHAT and CDR2 FQNNGV. CDR3 in amino acids: CASSSPEQGNQPQHF. CDR3 nucleotides: TGTGCCAGCAGCTCCCCGGAACAGGGAAATCAGCCCCAGCATTTT. The full variable domain, in which reference TRBV11-2 and TRBJ1-5 provide the parts outside the CDR3, is EAGVAQSPRYKIIEKRQSVAFWCNPISGHATLYWYQQILGQGPKLLIQFQNNGVVDDSQLPKDRFSAERLKGVDSTLKIQPAKLEDSAVYLCASSSPEQGNQPQHFGDGTRLSIL.

This sequence joins TRBV7-3 and TRBJ2-2; D is perhaps TRBD1 (5 bases). The germline V gene encodes CDR1 SGHTA and CDR2 FQGTGA. The CDR3 totals 15 residues. Trimming removed 3 bases at V and 5 bases at J, with 13 bases between. In DNA, the CDR3 is TGTGCCAGCAGCTTGTTCTTAGCAGGGACCGGGGAGCTGTTTTTT. Translating gives CASSLFLAGTGELFF.

In this sample, this clone turned up a few times. This CDR3 reads CASSPVDSSGNTIYF. The CDR3 coding sequence is TGCGCCAGCAGCCCTGTGGACAGCTCTGGAAACACCATATATTTT. This chain connects TRBV4-1 to TRBJ1-3; TRBD1 might be the D (6 bases). The CDR3 spans 15 residues. The germline gives CDR1 MGHRA, CDR2 YSYEKL. V lost 4 bases and J lost 0, with 10 bases in between.

The chain joins TRBV6-5 to TRBJ2-7; tentative D call: TRBD1 (6 bases). Trimming left V 8 bases short and J 2 bases short, with 7 bases between. Germline CDR1 MNHEY, CDR2 SVGAGI. This CDR3 is 11 amino acids long. CDR3 amino acids: CASRTAYEQYF. The CDR3 DNA sequence: TGTGCCAGCCGGACAGCCTACGAGCAGTACTTC.

This sequence joins TRBV9 and TRBJ2-3; 12 bases are a match to TRBD2. V was clipped by 4 bases and J by 7 bases; unmatched bases: 7. The CDR3 sequence is 15 residues long. The V gene's germline CDR1 is SGDLS and CDR2 YYNGEE. This CDR3 reads CASSPSSGGAYTQYF. The CDR3 DNA sequence: TGTGCCAGCAGCCCCTCTAGCGGGGGGGCTTATACGCAGTATTTT. Full variable domain (missing parts from reference TRBV9 and TRBJ2-3): DSGVTQTPKHLITATGQRVTLRCSPRSGDLSVYWYQQSLDQGLQFLIQYYNGEERAKGNILERFSAQQFPDLHSELNLSSLELGDSALYFCASSPSSGGAYTQYFGPGTRLTVL.

The rearrangement links TRBV2 to TRBJ1-1; TRBD1 aligns across 7 bases. Germline loops: CDR1 SNHLY, CDR2 FYNNEI. After removal of 4 bases from V and 8 bases from J, the junction contained 4 bases not matched to a gene. This CDR3 region has 12 residues. The CDR3 protein is CASSGQGSEAFF. CDR3 coding DNA: TGTGCCAGCAGTGGACAGGGATCCGAAGCTTTCTTT.

This chain links TRBV30 with TRBJ2-1; D unclear. CDR1 is GTSNPN and CDR2 is SVGIG in the germline V gene (reference sequence). The CDR3 runs to 15 residues. V shed 5 bases and J shed 2 bases, with 16 bases lying between them. CDR3 in amino acids: CAWGSMAPPYNEQFF. DNA of the CDR3: TGTGCCTGGGGTTCCATGGCTCCTCCCTACAATGAGCAGTTCTTC.

This chain connects TRBV4-2 to TRBJ2-5; D remains ambiguous. The ends were cut back, 1 base at V and 4 bases at J, with 7 bases in the middle. The CDR3 length is 13 residues. Germline CDR1 and CDR2: LGHNA and YNFKEQ. The DNA of the CDR3 is TGTGCCAGCAGCCAAGGCGGTGCAGAGACCCAGTACTTC. This sequence encodes CASSQGGAETQYF.

The chain combines TRBV6-4 with TRBJ2-1; 15 bases map to TRBD2. Germline trimming cut 0 bases from V and 4 bases from J; bases unmatched to any gene: 4. Germline values: CDR1 MRHNA, CDR2 SNTAGT. CDR3 length: 18 residues. The CDR3 is CASSDSRGTSGGYNEQFF. In DNA, the CDR3 is TGTGCCAGCAGTGACTCCCGTGGGACTAGCGGGGGGTACAATGAGCAGTTCTTC.

V and J are TRBV4-1 and TRBJ2-3; TRBD2 agrees at 7 bases. V gave up 4 bases and J gave up 0 bases; unmatched junction bases: 7. CDR3 length equals 16 residues. CDR1 is MGHRA and CDR2 is YSYEKL in the germline V gene. The CDR3 nucleotides are TGCGCCAGCAGCCCTCCGGGAGGTACTAGCACAGATACGCAGTATTTT. It specifies CASSPPGGTSTDTQYF.

V usage is TRBV29-1 and J usage is TRBJ1-2; D perhaps matches TRBD1 (6 bases). Germline loops: CDR1 SQVTM, CDR2 ANQGSEA. The CDR3 sequence is 13 residues long. V was pared by 0 bases and J by 7 bases, with 12 bases between. The CDR3, as DNA: TGCAGCGTTGAAGACAGGGGTTCGGTTGGCTACACCTTC. It codes for CSVEDRGSVGYTF.

The chain carries TRBV4-2 and TRBJ2-7; weak D call: TRBD1 (7 bases). Trimming cost V 5 bases and J 4 bases, with 18 bases left between them. The CDR3 length is 15 residues. Germline loops: CDR1 LGHNA, CDR2 YNFKEQ. In nucleotides, the CDR3 is TGTGCCAGCAGCTTCAACCGGGACAGCGGGTACGAGCAGTACTTC. This sequence encodes CASSFNRDSGYEQYF.

The chain joins TRBV30 to TRBJ1-1; D unclear. V shed 4 bases and J shed 2 bases, with 11 bases lying between them. The CDR3 loop spans 13 amino acids. Looked up from germline, CDR1 is GTSNPN and CDR2 is SVGIG (reference sequence). The CDR3 spells CAWNHQENTEAFF. The CDR3 DNA reads as TGTGCCTGGAACCACCAGGAAAACACTGAAGCTTTCTTT.